This record looks at one T cell receptor beta chain sequence and its context. The data derive from a study of tumor-infiltrating lymphocytes in oesophageal squamous cell carcinoma. TCRdb used MiXCR to reprocess the PCR reads, holding one entry per CDR3 protein. The sample holds around 15,000 distinct CDR3 sequences; 50% are singletons and the top ten take around 15%. Germline CDR1 and CDR2: MNHNS and SASEGT. The CDR3 extends over 17 amino acids. Germline trimming cut 7 bases from V and 1 base from J; bases unmatched to any gene: 13. Source material: esophageal tumor tissue. The V gene is TRBV6-1, the J gene TRBJ2-1; 7 bases line up with TRBD1. The receptor comes from a male donor with esophageal squamous cell carcinoma. The CDR3 protein is CASKPDQGQRSYNEQFF. The CDR3 DNA follows: TGTGCCAGCAAGCCAGATCAGGGACAGCGTTCCTACAATGAGCAGTTCTTC.